This T cell receptor beta chain was recovered during a study of cytomegalovirus exposure and HLA in healthy donors. The PCR had 60 Vbeta and 13 Jbeta primers. Sequencing was performed with immunoSEQ multiplex PCR; in TCRdb, only in-frame clones are kept and a portion is missing. The sample has about 190,000 clones, 78% seen once. This clone was observed a few times. The germline CDR1 and CDR2 sequences are GTSNPN and SVGIG (reference sequence). Trimming cost V 2 bases and J 3 bases, with 5 bases left between them. CDR3 length: 11 residues. The sequencing input was PBMCs. The TCR comes from a woman in her 30s in good health and CMV-seropositive. The chain carries TRBV30 and TRBJ2-7; D is unresolved. CDR3 DNA: TGTGCCTGGAGTCACGGCTACGAGCAGTACTTC. This encodes CAWSHGYEQYF. The whole variable domain, remainder taken from reference TRBV30 and TRBJ2-7, is SQTIHQWPATLVQPVGSPLSLECTVEGTSNPNLYWYRQAAGRGLQLLFYSVGIGQISSEVPQNLSASRPQDRQFILSSKKLLLSDSGFYLCAWSHGYEQYFGPGTRLTVT.